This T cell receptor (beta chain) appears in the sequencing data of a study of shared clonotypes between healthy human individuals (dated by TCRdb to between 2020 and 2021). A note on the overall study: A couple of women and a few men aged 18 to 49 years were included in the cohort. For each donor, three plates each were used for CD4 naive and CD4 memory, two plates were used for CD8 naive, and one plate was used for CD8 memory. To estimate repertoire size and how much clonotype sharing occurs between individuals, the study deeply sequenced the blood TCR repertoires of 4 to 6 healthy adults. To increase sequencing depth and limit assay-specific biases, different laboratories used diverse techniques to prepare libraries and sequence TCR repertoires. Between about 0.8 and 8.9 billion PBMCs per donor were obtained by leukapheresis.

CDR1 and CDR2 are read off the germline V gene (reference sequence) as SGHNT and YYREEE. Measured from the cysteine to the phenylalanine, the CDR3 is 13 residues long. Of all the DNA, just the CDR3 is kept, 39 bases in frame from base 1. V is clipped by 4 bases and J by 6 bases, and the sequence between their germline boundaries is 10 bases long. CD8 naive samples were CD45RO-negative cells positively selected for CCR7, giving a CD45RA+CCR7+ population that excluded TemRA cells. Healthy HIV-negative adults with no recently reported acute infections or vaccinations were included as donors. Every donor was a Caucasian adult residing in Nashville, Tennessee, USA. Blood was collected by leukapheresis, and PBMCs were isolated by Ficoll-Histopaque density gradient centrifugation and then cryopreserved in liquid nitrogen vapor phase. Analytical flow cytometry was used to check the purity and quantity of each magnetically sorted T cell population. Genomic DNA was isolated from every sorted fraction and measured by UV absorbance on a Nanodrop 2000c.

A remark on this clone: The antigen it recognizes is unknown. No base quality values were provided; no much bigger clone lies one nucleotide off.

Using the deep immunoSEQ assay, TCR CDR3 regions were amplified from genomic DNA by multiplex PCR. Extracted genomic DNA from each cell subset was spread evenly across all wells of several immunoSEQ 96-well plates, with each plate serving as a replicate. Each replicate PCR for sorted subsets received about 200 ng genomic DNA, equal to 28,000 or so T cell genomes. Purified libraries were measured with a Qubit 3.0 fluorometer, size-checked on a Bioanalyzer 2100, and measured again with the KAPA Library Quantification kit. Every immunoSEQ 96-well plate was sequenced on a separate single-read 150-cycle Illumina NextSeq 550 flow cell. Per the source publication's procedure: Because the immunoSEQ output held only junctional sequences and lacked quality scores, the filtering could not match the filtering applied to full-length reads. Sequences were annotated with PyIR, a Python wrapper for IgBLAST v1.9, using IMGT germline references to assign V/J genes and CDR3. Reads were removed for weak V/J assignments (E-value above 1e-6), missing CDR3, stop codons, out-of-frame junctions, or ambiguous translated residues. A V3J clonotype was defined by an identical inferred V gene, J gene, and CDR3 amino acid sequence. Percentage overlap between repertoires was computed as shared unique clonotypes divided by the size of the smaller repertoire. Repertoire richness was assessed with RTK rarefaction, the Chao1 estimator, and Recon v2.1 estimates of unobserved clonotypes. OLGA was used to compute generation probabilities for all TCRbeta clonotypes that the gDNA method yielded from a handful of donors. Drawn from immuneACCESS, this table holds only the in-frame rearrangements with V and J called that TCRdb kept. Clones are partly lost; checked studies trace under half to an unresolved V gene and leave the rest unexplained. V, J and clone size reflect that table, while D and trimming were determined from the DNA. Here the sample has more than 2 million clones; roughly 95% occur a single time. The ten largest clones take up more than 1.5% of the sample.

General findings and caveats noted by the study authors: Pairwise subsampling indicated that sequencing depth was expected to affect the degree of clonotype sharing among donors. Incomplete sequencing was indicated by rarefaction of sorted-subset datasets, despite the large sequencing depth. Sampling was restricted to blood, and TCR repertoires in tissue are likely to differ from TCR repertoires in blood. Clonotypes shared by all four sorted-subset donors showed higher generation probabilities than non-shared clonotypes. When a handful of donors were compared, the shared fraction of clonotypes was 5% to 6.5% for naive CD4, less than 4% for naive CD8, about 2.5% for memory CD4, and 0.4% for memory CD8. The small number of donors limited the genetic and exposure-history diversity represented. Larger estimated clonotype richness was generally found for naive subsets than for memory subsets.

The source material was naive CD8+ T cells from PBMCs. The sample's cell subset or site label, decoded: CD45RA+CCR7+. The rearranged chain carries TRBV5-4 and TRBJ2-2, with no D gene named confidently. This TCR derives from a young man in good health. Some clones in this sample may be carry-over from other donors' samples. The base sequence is TGTGCCAGCAGCCCGAAGTTGGCCGGGGAGCTGTTTTTT. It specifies CASSPKLAGELFF. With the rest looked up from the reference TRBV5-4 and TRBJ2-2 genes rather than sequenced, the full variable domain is ETGVTQSPTHLIKTRGQQVTLRCSSQSGHNTVSWYQQALGQGPQFIFQYYREEENGRGNFPPRFSGLQFPNYSSELNVNALELDDSALYLCASSPKLAGELFFGEGSRLTVL.